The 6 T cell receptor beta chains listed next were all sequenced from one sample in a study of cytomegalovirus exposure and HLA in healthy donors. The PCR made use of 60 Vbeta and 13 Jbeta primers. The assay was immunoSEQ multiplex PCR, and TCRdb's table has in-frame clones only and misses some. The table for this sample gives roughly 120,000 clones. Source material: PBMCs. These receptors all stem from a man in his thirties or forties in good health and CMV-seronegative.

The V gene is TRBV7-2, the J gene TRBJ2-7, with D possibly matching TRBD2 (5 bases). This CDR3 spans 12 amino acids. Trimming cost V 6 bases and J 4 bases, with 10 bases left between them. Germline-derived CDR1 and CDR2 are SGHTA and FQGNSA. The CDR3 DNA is TGTGCCAGCAGTCCTACTAGTTACGAGCAGTACTTC. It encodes CASSPTSYEQYF.

The CDR3 coding sequence is TGTGCCAGTAGTGGGACAGGATTTAGCAATCAGCCCCAGCATTTT. Encoded protein: CASSGTGFSNQPQHF. This chain uses TRBV19 with TRBJ1-5; TRBD1 matches 8 bases. CDR1 and CDR2 from the germline V gene are LNHDA and SQIVND (reference sequence). Trimming removed 5 bases from V and 0 bases from J; junction bases left unmatched: 3. This CDR3 is 15 amino acids long.

CDR3 DNA sequence: TGTGCCAATGACGCGGGGGGGAGCTCCTACGAGCAGTACTTC. It specifies CANDAGGSSYEQYF. The chain couples TRBV19 to TRBJ2-7, with 9 bases aligning to TRBD2. Unmatched junction bases numbered 7, after V lost 10 bases and J lost 0 bases. The CDR3 is made up of 14 amino acids. CDR1 and CDR2 from the germline V gene are LNHDA and SQIVND (reference sequence).

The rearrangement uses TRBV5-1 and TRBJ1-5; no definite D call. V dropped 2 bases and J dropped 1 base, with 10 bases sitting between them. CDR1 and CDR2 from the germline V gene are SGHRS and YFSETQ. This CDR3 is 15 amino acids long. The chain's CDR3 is CASSFAGESNQPQHF. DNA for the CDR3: TGCGCCAGCAGCTTCGCCGGGGAGAGCAATCAGCCCCAGCATTTT.

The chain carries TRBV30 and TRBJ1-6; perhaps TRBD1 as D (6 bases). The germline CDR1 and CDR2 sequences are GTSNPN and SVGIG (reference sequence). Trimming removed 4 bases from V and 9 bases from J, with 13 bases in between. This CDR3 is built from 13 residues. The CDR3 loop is CAWNREGSSPLHF. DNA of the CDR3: TGTGCCTGGAACAGGGAGGGTAGTTCACCCCTCCACTTT.

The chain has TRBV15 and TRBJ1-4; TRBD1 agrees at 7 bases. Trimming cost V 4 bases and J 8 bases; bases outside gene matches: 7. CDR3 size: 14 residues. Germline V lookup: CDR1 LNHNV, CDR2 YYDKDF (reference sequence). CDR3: CATSTRQGAEKLFF. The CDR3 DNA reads TGTGCCACCAGCACCCGACAGGGAGCCGAAAAACTGTTTTTT.